Presented here are 19 T cell receptor beta chains from one specimen sequenced in a study of neurological immune-mediated disorders. TCRdb reanalysed the 5' RACE reads using MiXCR and keeps one entry per CDR3 protein. The sample contains roughly 62,000 distinct CDR3 sequences, less than 4% of which appear only once. The specimen sequenced was PBMCs. These receptor sequences come from a woman aged 45-65 years with multiple sclerosis.

This rearrangement joins TRBV18 to TRBJ2-7; 14 bases align to TRBD2. With 3 bases clipped from V and 7 bases from J, the junction kept 5 bases outside the gene matches. The CDR3 consists of 15 residues. Per germline, CDR1 KGHSH and CDR2 LQKENI. This CDR3 is CASSPGLAGVSEQYF. CDR3 coding DNA: TGTGCCAGCTCACCGGGACTAGCGGGAGTTTCAGAGCAGTACTTC.

This clonotype was seen ten or more times. The genes are TRBV29-1 and TRBJ1-4; 10 bases match TRBD1. Germline lookup yields CDR1 SQVTM and CDR2 ANQGSEA. V was pared by 5 bases and J by 2 bases, with 11 bases of the junction left unmatched. The CDR3 runs to 17 residues. DNA for the CDR3: TGCAGCGTTAGCACCGACAGGGGGCTCCCCACTAATGAAAAACTGTTTTTT. Encoded protein: CSVSTDRGLPTNEKLFF.

This clonotype was counted ten times or more. This chain joins TRBV10-3 and TRBJ2-1; the D call may be TRBD1 or TRBD2 (6 bases each). Between the trimmed V and J ends, which lost 2 bases and 5 bases, there was a span of 7 bases. The CDR3 covers 13 residues. The germline gives CDR1 ENHRY, CDR2 SYGVKD. The CDR3 sequence: CAISERGDNEQFF. CDR3 nucleotide sequence: TGTGCCATCAGTGAGAGGGGGGACAATGAGCAGTTCTTC.

This clonotype was seen a few times. A much bigger clone sits one base away, suggesting this may be a read error. The chain carries TRBV2 and TRBJ1-1; no firm D call. The CDR3 is made up of 13 amino acids. Germline lookup yields CDR1 SNHLY and CDR2 FYNNEI. Trimming left V 6 bases short and J 7 bases short, with 15 bases between. The CDR3 nucleotides are TGTGCCAGCAGCTCGGGTAAGCGGGATGAAGCTTTCTTT. Translation gives CASSSGKRDEAFF.

This clonotype was recorded many times. The genes are TRBV4-3 and TRBJ1-1, with a tentative D call TRBD1 (5 bases). This CDR3 is 15 amino acids long. Germline values: CDR1 LGHNA, CDR2 YSLEER. Trimming left V 0 bases short and J 7 bases short, with 15 bases between. In DNA, the CDR3 is TGCGCCAGCAGCCAAGATTCTAAGGGACGGCTTGAAGCTTTCTTT. This codes for CASSQDSKGRLEAFF.

This clonotype was found a few times. A much larger clone sits a single nucleotide away, making a read error possible. This chain uses TRBV7-8 with TRBJ1-1; D is unresolved. The V end was cut by 5 bases, the J end by 1 base, with 8 bases between. The CDR3 is 13 residues long. Germline-derived CDR1 and CDR2 are SGHVS and FQNEAQ. The CDR3, as DNA: TGTGCCAGCAGCATAAAGCCGAACACTGAAGCTTTCTTT. The encoded protein is CASSIKPNTEAFF. Full variable domain (missing parts from reference TRBV7-8 and TRBJ1-1): GAGVSQSPRYKVAKRGQDVALRCDPISGHVSLFWYQQALGQGPEFLTYFQNEAQLDKSGLPSDRFFAERPEGSVSTLKIQRTQQEDSAVYLCASSIKPNTEAFFGQGTRLTVV.

This clonotype was recorded at least ten times. The chain couples TRBV29-1 to TRBJ1-1; 8 nucleotides line up with TRBD1. The CDR3 sequence is 12 residues long. The V gene end was trimmed by 7 bases and the J gene end by 3 bases; junction bases not matched to a gene: 4. Germline lookup yields CDR1 SQVTM and CDR2 ANQGSEA. The CDR3 here is CSAVTGDTEAFF. For the CDR3, the DNA is TGCAGCGCAGTGACAGGGGACACTGAAGCTTTCTTT.

This clonotype was picked up a small number of times. The chain uses TRBV25-1 and TRBJ1-1; TRBD1 matches at 8 bases. Germline values: CDR1 MGHDK, CDR2 SYGVNS. The V and J ends lost 5 bases and 1 base, in that order; junction bases with no gene match: 6. The CDR3 is made up of 15 amino acids. CDR3: CASSRYGTGNTEAFF. The CDR3 coding sequence is TGTGCCAGCAGTAGATACGGGACAGGGAACACTGAAGCTTTCTTT.

Of note for this clonotype: Mismatch with germline at one junction end may stem from a read error. The chain combines TRBV6-2 or TRBV6-3 with TRBJ1-5; D is unresolved. The CDR3 is made up of 16 amino acids. Germline CDR1 reads MNHEY; CDR2 reads SVGEGT. This chain's CDR3 is CASSYPLGASNQPQNF. The CDR3 bases are TGTGCCAGCAGTTACCCCCTTGGTGCAAGCAATCAGCCCCAGAATTTT.

This clonotype was seen many times. The rearrangement links TRBV20-1 to TRBJ2-3; 10 bases are shared with TRBD1. The J segment lost 1 base and the V segment lost 1 base, leaving 11 bases of the junction unmatched. The germline gives CDR1 DFQATT, CDR2 SNEGSKA (reference sequence). The CDR3 runs to 18 residues. CDR3 coding DNA: TGCAGTGCTAGAGCCACCTCGCGGACAGGGGGAGGCACAGATACGCAGTATTTT. This gives the protein CSARATSRTGGGTDTQYF.

This clonotype has ten or more counts. This chain links TRBV6-5 with TRBJ2-1; TRBD2 matches 8 bases. The V and J ends lost 6 bases and 4 bases, in that order; junction bases with no gene match: 8. The CDR3 has 15 amino acids. Germline V gene data show CDR1 as MNHEY and CDR2 as SVGAGI. CDR3: CASRTGTRPYNEQFF. The CDR3 region has the DNA TGTGCCAGCAGAACCGGGACTAGACCTTACAATGAGCAGTTCTTC.

This clonotype was counted many times. The rearrangement uses TRBV20-1 and TRBJ2-2; D is uncertain. Germline CDR1 reads DFQATT; CDR2 reads SNEGSKA (reference sequence). Trimming shortened V by 0 bases and J by 1 base, and 0 bases separated the two germline ends. CDR3 length: 12 residues. DNA of the CDR3: TGCAGTGCTAGAGAGAACACCGGGGAGCTGTTTTTT. Translated, it gives CSARENTGELFF.

In this sample, this clonotype turned up many times. The chain couples TRBV5-1 to TRBJ2-7; TRBD1 agrees at 8 bases. The J segment lost 2 bases and the V segment lost 3 bases, leaving 13 bases of the junction unmatched. Germline loops: CDR1 SGHRS, CDR2 YFSETQ. This CDR3 region has 17 residues. As DNA, the CDR3 is TGCGCCAGCAGCTGGTCCCAGGGGACAGGAAAGACCTACGAGCAGTACTTC. This encodes CASSWSQGTGKTYEQYF.

About this clonotype: A much larger clone differs by one base, so this may be a read error. The rearrangement uses TRBV7-9 and TRBJ2-7; perhaps D is TRBD1 or TRBD2 (5 bases each). The germline gives CDR1 SEHNR, CDR2 FQNEAQ (reference sequence). The CDR3 extends over 15 amino acids. V lost 0 bases, J lost 7 bases, and 16 bases lay in between. CDR3 DNA: TGTGCCAGCAGCTTAGCGCTCGTTAGAGGGGAAGAGCAGTACTTC. It encodes CASSLALVRGEEQYF.

This clonotype was counted at least ten times. The genes are TRBV7-9 and TRBJ2-1; no reliable D call. The CDR3 length is 15 residues. V was shortened by 3 bases and J by 1 base, with 10 bases between the two germline ends. Germline loops: CDR1 SEHNR, CDR2 FQNEAQ (reference sequence). Written as DNA, the CDR3 is TGTGCCAGCAGCTTTCTACGCGGATCCTACAATGAGCAGTTCTTC. Its protein product is CASSFLRGSYNEQFF.

This clonotype was seen many times. The rearrangement joins TRBV4-2 to TRBJ1-6; D remains ambiguous. Germline V gene data show CDR1 as LGHNA and CDR2 as YNFKEQ. V lost 4 bases to trimming and J lost 5 bases, with 12 bases between them. The CDR3 has 15 residues. The CDR3 coding sequence is TGTGCCAGCAGCCCTGGTCAGGCAGATAATTCACCCCTCCACTTT. Translated: CASSPGQADNSPLHF.

This clonotype was recorded many times. A read error may produce the germline difference seen at one junction end. This sequence joins TRBV20-1 and TRBJ1-5; D possibly corresponds to TRBD1 (5 bases). The CDR3 runs to 16 residues. Germline V gives CDR1 DFQATT, CDR2 SNEGSKA (reference sequence). The CDR3 DNA reads as TGCAGTGCTAGAGATGGGGCCACGGGAAGCAATCAGCCCCAGAATTTT. Translated: CSARDGATGSNQPQNF.

Ten or more counts support this clonotype. The chain has TRBV10-3 and TRBJ1-1; perhaps TRBD1 as D (5 bases). Germline CDR1 is ENHRY and CDR2 is SYGVKD. The CDR3 is 12 residues long. The V and J ends lost 11 bases and 5 bases respectively, with 15 bases between them. CDR3 sequence reads: CASGRGETEAFF. The CDR3, as DNA: TGTGCCTCTGGGAGGGGAGAGACTGAAGCTTTCTTT.

Many counts were recorded for this clonotype. The chain joins TRBV27 to TRBJ1-6, with a weak D call TRBD1 (6 bases). This CDR3 is 15 amino acids long. CDR1 is MNHEY, CDR2 SMNVEV, per germline (reference sequence). The ends were cut back, 6 bases at V and 7 bases at J, with 16 bases in the middle. The DNA of the CDR3 is TGTGCCAGCAGATCCTTCGGCAGGGGAAATTCACCCCTCCACTTT. It encodes CASRSFGRGNSPLHF.